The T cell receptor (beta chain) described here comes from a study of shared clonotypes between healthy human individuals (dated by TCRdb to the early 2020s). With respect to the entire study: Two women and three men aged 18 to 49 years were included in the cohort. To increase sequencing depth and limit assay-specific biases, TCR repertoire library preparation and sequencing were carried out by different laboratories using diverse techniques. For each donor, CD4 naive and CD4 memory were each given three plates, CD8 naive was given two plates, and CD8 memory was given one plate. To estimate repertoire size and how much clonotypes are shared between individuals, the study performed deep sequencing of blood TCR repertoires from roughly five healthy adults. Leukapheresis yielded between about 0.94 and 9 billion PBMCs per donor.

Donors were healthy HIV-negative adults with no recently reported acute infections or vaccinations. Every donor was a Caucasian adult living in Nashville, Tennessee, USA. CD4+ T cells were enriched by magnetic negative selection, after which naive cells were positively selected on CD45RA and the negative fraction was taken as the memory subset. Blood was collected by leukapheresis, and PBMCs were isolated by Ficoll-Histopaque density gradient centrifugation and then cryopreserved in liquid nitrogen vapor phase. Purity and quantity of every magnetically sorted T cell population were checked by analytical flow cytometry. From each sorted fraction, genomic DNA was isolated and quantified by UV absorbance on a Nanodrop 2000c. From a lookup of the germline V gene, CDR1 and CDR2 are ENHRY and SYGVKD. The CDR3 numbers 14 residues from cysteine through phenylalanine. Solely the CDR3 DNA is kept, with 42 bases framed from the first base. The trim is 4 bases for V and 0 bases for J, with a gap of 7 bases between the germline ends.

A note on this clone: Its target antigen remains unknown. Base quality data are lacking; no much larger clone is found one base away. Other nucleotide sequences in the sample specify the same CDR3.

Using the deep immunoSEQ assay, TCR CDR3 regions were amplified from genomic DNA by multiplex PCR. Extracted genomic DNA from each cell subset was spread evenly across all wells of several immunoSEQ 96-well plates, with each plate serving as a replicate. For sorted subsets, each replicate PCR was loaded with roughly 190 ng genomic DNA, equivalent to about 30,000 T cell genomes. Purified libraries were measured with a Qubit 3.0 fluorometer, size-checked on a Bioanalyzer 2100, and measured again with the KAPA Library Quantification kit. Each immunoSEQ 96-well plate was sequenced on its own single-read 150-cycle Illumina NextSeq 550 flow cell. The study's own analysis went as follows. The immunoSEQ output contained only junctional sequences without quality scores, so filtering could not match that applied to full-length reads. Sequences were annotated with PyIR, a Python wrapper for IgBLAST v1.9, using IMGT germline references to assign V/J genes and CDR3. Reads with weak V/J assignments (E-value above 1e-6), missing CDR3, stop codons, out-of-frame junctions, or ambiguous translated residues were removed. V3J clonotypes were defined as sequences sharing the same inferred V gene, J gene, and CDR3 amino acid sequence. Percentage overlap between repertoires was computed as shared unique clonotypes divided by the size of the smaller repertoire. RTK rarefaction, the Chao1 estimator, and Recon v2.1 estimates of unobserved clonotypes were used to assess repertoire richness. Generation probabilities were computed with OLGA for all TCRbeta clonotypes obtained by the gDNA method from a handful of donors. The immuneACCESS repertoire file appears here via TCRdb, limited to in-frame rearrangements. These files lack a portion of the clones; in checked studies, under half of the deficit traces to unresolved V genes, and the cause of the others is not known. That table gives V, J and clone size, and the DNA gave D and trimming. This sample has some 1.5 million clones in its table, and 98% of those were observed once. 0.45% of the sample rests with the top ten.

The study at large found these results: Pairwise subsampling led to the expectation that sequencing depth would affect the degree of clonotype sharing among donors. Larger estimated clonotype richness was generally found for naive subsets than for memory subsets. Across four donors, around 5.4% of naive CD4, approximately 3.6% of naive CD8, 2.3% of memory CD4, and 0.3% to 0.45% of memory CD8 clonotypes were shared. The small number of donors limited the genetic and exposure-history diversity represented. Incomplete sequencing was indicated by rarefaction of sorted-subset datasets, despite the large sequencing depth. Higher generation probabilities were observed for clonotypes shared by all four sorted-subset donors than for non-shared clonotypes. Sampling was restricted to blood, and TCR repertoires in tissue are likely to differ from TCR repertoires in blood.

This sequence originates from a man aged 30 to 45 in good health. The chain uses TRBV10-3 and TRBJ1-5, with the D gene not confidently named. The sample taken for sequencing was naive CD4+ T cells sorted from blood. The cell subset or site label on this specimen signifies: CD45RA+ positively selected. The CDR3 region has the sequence CAISADYSNQPQHF. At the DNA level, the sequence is TGTGCCATCAGTGCCGACTATAGCAATCAGCCCCAGCATTTT.